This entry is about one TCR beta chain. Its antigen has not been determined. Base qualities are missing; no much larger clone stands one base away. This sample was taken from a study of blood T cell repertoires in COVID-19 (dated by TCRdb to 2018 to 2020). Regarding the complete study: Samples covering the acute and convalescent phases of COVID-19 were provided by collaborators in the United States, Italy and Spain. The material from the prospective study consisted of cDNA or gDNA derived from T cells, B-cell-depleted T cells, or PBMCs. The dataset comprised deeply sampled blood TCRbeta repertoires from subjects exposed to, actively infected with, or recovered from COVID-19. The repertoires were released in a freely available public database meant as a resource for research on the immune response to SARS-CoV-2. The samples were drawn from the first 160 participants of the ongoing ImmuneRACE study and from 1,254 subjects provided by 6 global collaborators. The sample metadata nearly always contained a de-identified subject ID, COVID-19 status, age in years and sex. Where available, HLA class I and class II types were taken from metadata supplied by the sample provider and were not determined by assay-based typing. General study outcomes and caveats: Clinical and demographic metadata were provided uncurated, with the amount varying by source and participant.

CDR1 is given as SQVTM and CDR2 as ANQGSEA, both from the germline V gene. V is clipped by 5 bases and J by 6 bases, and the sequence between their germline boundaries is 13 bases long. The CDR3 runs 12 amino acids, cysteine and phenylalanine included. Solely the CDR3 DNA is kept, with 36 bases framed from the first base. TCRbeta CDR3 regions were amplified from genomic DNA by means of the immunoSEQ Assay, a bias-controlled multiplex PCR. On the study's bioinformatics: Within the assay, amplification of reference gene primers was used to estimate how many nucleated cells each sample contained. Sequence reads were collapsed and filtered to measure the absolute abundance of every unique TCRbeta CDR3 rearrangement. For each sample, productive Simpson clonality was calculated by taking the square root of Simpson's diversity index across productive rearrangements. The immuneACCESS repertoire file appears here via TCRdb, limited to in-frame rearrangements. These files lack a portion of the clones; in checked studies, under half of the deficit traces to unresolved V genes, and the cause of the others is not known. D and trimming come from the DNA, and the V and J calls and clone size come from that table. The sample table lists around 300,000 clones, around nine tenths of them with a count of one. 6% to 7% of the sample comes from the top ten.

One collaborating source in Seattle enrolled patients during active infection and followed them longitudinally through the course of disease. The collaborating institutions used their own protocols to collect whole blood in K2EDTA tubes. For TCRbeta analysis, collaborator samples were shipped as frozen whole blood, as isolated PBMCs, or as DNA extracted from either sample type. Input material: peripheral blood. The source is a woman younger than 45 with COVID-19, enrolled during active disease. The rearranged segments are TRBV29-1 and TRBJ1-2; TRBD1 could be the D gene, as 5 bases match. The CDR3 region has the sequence CSVLGADDGYTF. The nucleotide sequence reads TGCAGCGTTCTTGGGGCTGACGATGGCTACACCTTC.